The 18 T cell receptor beta chains presented below share a single source sample, sequenced in a study of T cell clonotyping in hematopoietic cell transplantation. Here immunoSEQ multiplex PCR was the method, and the copy in TCRdb shows in-frame clones only, minus some. The sample carries approximately 10,000 clones, about 47% recorded once. The sequencing here drew on PBMCs, taken 30 days after allogeneic stem cell transplant. These receptor sequences come from a male patient aged 50 to 59 who had an allogeneic stem cell transplant from an unrelated donor, so the T cells may come from the graft donor. Some clones in this sample may be carry-over from other donors' samples.

This clone has more than one count but fewer than ten. The rearrangement uses TRBV14 and TRBJ1-4; D may be TRBD1 (5 bases). Deletions cut 2 bases from V and 0 bases from J, with 10 bases between. The length of the CDR3 is 16 residues. Germline assignment: CDR1 SGHDN and CDR2 FVKESK. As DNA, the CDR3 is TGTGCCAGCAGCCAACCAACAGGCTCAACTAATGAAAAACTGTTTTTT. This gives the protein CASSQPTGSTNEKLFF. The variable domain in full, with the rest retrieved from reference TRBV14 and TRBJ1-4, is EAGVTQFPSHSVIEKGQTVTLRCDPISGHDNLYWYRRVMGKEIKFLLHFVKESKQDESGMPNNRFLAERTGGTYSTLKVQPAELEDSGVYFCASSQPTGSTNEKLFFGSGTQLSVL.

This clone was picked up a small number of times. The chain employs TRBV19 and TRBJ2-7; 8 nucleotides agree with TRBD1. There are 14 residues in the CDR3. Per germline, CDR1 LNHDA and CDR2 SQIVND (reference sequence). The ends lost 4 bases at V and 3 bases at J; junction bases unmatched: 5. This CDR3 reads CASSTGDRRYEQYF. The CDR3, as DNA: TGTGCCAGTAGTACCGGGGACAGGCGCTACGAGCAGTACTTC.

The J gene is TRBJ2-5, the V gene TRBV9; the D is unclear. The V end lost 4 bases, the J end lost 5 bases, and 15 bases lay between the germline ends. The CDR3 covers 14 residues. Germline V CDR1 and CDR2: SGDLS, YYNGEE. The CDR3 is CASSSPGDWETQYF. The CDR3 DNA follows: TGTGCCAGCAGCTCCCCCGGAGACTGGGAGACCCAGTACTTC.

The chain couples TRBV25-1 to TRBJ2-4; D may be TRBD1 (6 bases). Germline values: CDR1 MGHDK, CDR2 SYGVNS. The CDR3 contains 17 residues. The germline V and J ends were trimmed by 1 base and 2 bases, with 15 bases remaining between them. The CDR3 region is CASSEFFLGATKNIQYF. The CDR3, as DNA: TGTGCCAGCAGTGAATTTTTCCTGGGGGCTACCAAAAACATTCAGTACTTC.

The V call is TRBV29-1, the J call TRBJ1-5, with 9 positions matching TRBD1. Losses at the gene ends were 6 bases for V and 9 bases for J; bases not matched to a gene: 12. CDR3 length: 14 residues. Germline V gene sequence: CDR1 SQVTM, CDR2 ANQGSEA. The CDR3 loop reads CSVGDRDWSGPQHF. DNA for the CDR3: TGCAGCGTAGGGGACAGGGATTGGAGTGGGCCCCAGCATTTT.

V and J are TRBV4-1 and TRBJ1-2, with a possible D match to TRBD1 (5 bases). The CDR3 length is 16 residues. Germline V gene sequence: CDR1 MGHRA, CDR2 YSYEKL. With 0 bases removed from V and 2 bases from J, the gap between germline ends came to 13 bases. DNA for the CDR3: TGCGCCAGCAGCCAAGAATGGGTGCCAGGGAACTATGGCTACACCTTC. Residues: CASSQEWVPGNYGYTF.

This clone was recorded once. The rearrangement uses TRBV5-1 and TRBJ2-7; 10 nucleotides match TRBD1. The germline CDR1 and CDR2 sequences are SGHRS and YFSETQ. J lost 8 bases, V lost 4 bases, and 9 bases had no gene match. This CDR3 has 14 amino acids. This CDR3 reads CASSQGQGISQQYF. Written as DNA, the CDR3 is TGCGCCAGCAGCCAGGGACAGGGGATTTCCCAGCAGTACTTC.

The rearrangement joins TRBV30 to TRBJ2-1; 8 bases line up with TRBD2. The CDR3 covers 15 residues. J was trimmed by 4 bases and V by 3 bases; bases with no gene match: 8. Germline V lookup: CDR1 GTSNPN, CDR2 SVGIG (reference sequence). The CDR3, as DNA: TGTGCCTGGAGACGGGAGGGAGGGAGGTACAATGAGCAGTTCTTC. This codes for CAWRREGGRYNEQFF. Full variable domain (remainder filled in from reference TRBV30 and TRBJ2-1): SQTIHQWPATLVQPVGSPLSLECTVEGTSNPNLYWYRQAAGRGLQLLFYSVGIGQISSEVPQNLSASRPQDRQFILSSKKLLLSDSGFYLCAWRREGGRYNEQFFGPGTRLTVL.

V gene TRBV19 combines with J gene TRBJ2-7; TRBD2 might be the D (6 bases). In germline, CDR1 is LNHDA, CDR2 SQIVND (reference sequence). Trimming cost V 5 bases and J 4 bases, with 12 bases left between them. The CDR3 length is 13 residues. CDR3 region: CASSGGTPYEQYF. The CDR3 nucleotides read TGTGCCAGTAGTGGCGGGACCCCATACGAGCAGTACTTC. The full variable domain, rest sourced from reference TRBV19 and TRBJ2-7, is DGGITQSPKYLFRKEGQNVTLSCEQNLNHDAMYWYRQDPGQGLRLIYYSQIVNDFQKGDIAEGYSVSREKKESFPLTVTSAQKNPTAFYLCASSGGTPYEQYFGPGTRLTVT.

This clone was detected only a few times. The chain employs TRBV7-2 and TRBJ2-7; D not certain. Germline V CDR1 and CDR2: SGHTA, FQGNSA. The CDR3 consists of 13 residues. Trimming took 5 bases from V and 4 from J, leaving 12 bases between them. In nucleotides, the CDR3 is TGTGCCAGCAGCCAGACTCTGGCGTACGAGCAGTACTTC. This encodes CASSQTLAYEQYF. The full variable domain, in which reference TRBV7-2 and TRBJ2-7 provide the parts outside the CDR3, is GAGVSQSPSNKVTEKGKDVELRCDPISGHTALYWYRQSLGQGLEFLIYFQGNSAPDKSGLPSDRFSAERTGGSVSTLTIQRTQQEDSAVYLCASSQTLAYEQYFGPGTRLTVT.

This clone showed up just a few times. The chain combines TRBV30 with TRBJ2-3; D not certain. Trimming took off 4 bases at V and 0 bases at J, with 2 bases between the two ends. CDR1 is GTSNPN, CDR2 SVGIG, per germline (reference sequence). The CDR3 consists of 11 residues. CDR3 bases: TGTGCCTGGACTAGCACAGATACGCAGTATTTT. This sequence encodes CAWTSTDTQYF.

The rearrangement uses TRBV2 and TRBJ1-1; TRBD1 is a possible D gene (5 bases). CDR1 is SNHLY, CDR2 FYNNEI, per germline. The CDR3 has 12 amino acids. With 11 bases removed from V and 0 bases from J, the gap between germline ends came to 10 bases. CDR3 sequence reads: CAGGGMNTEAFF. In DNA form, the CDR3 reads TGTGCCGGCGGGGGGATGAACACTGAAGCTTTCTTT.

CDR3 bases: TGTGCCACCGGACTGCGACGTGACAATCAGCCCCAGCATTTT. Translating it yields CATGLRRDNQPQHF. This sequence joins TRBV6-5 and TRBJ1-5; D is uncertain. The V and J ends lost 10 bases and 3 bases respectively, with 16 bases between them. CDR1 and CDR2 (germline): MNHEY, SVGAGI. This CDR3 has 14 residues.

The chain links TRBV14 to TRBJ2-7; D possibly uses TRBD1 or TRBD2 (5 bases each). With 1 base removed from V and 6 bases from J, the gap between germline ends came to 13 bases. Germline-derived CDR1 and CDR2 are SGHDN and FVKESK. The length of the CDR3 is 14 residues. The CDR3 protein is CASSQGGIWAEQYF. In DNA, the CDR3 is TGTGCCAGCAGCCAAGGGGGGATTTGGGCCGAGCAGTACTTC.

The chain is built from TRBV7-9 and TRBJ1-2, with D maybe TRBD1 (5 bases). Germline V gene data show CDR1 as SEHNR and CDR2 as FQNEAQ (reference sequence). V was trimmed by 4 bases and J by 8 bases, leaving 14 bases between them. CDR3 length: 13 residues. The CDR3 is CASSSSSGLGYTF. CDR3 DNA: TGTGCCAGCAGCTCCTCATCAGGGTTAGGCTACACCTTC.

This clone was counted between two and nine times. The chain couples TRBV5-4 to TRBJ2-3, with a weak D call TRBD2 (5 bases). This CDR3 has 17 residues. The V gene's germline CDR1 is SGHNT and CDR2 YYREEE (reference sequence). V lost 10 bases, J lost 0 bases, and 24 bases lay in between. CDR3 DNA sequence: TGTGCCTCCGAAGGAGAGGGATACTCCTATAGCACAGATACGCAGTATTTT. Its translation is CASEGEGYSYSTDTQYF.

The rearrangement joins TRBV28 to TRBJ2-2; TRBD2 matches 9 bases. The CDR3 length is 16 residues. The germline CDR1 and CDR2 sequences are MDHEN and SYDVKM. V lost 5 bases and J lost 3; bases outside the gene matches: 7. CDR3 sequence reads: CASSIVSGGDTGELFF. CDR3 nucleotides: TGTGCCAGCAGTATAGTTAGCGGGGGAGACACCGGGGAGCTGTTTTTT.

The chain combines TRBV7-9 with TRBJ1-1, with D possibly being TRBD1 (5 bases). Germline V gives CDR1 SEHNR, CDR2 FQNEAQ (reference sequence). The CDR3 spans 12 residues. Trimming took 4 bases from V and 2 from J, leaving 5 bases between them. The CDR3 sequence: CASSWDNTEAFF. CDR3 sequence (DNA): TGTGCCAGCAGCTGGGACAACACTGAAGCTTTCTTT. The whole variable domain, remainder taken from reference TRBV7-9 and TRBJ1-1, is DTGVSQNPRHKITKRGQNVTFRCDPISEHNRLYWYRQTLGQGPEFLTYFQNEAQLEKSRLLSDRFSAERPKGSFSTLEIQRTEQGDSAMYLCASSWDNTEAFFGQGTRLTVV.